What follows are 14 T cell receptor beta chains derived from one specimen sequenced in a study of OX40 agonist ivuxolimab in advanced cancers. Sequenced by immunoSEQ multiplex PCR; TCRdb stores in-frame clones only, minus some. The sample holds about 80,000 clones, roughly 90% seen once. Sample: CD4+ or CD8+ T cells sorted from blood, taken in a trial of the OX40 agonist ivuxolimab. The receptors derive from an adult with an advanced solid tumor such as melanoma, head and neck, liver or kidney cancer.

The genes are TRBV7-3 and TRBJ2-5; TRBD1 might be the D (5 bases). V was cut by 4 bases and J by 3 bases, with 12 bases left in between. The CDR3 is 14 residues long. Germline values: CDR1 SGHTA, CDR2 FQGTGA. Written as DNA, the CDR3 is TGTGCCAGCAGCTCTGGACACGGTAAAGAGACCCAGTACTTC. It encodes CASSSGHGKETQYF.

In its sample, this clone was seen a few times. This chain uses TRBV2 with TRBJ1-2; D remains ambiguous. Germline loops: CDR1 SNHLY, CDR2 FYNNEI. The CDR3 length is 13 residues. The germline V and J ends were trimmed by 2 bases and 2 bases, with 6 bases remaining between them. The CDR3 DNA follows: TGTGCCAGCAGTGAAAGCGGAAACTATGGCTACACCTTC. Its translation: CASSESGNYGYTF. The complete variable domain, with remaining parts taken from reference TRBV2 and TRBJ1-2, reads EPEVTQTPSHQVTQMGQEVILRCVPISNHLYFYWYRQILGQKVEFLVSFYNNEISEKSEIFDDQFSVERPDGSNFTLKIRSTKLEDSAMYFCASSESGNYGYTFGSGTRLTVV.

This chain uses TRBV2 with TRBJ1-1; 8 bases are shared with TRBD1. J gave up 7 bases and V 5 bases, and 9 bases lay outside the gene matches. This CDR3 has 14 residues. Germline CDR1 SNHLY, CDR2 FYNNEI. The chain's CDR3 is CASSTPGQADEAFF. CDR3 sequence (DNA): TGTGCCAGCAGTACCCCGGGACAGGCCGATGAAGCTTTCTTT.

CDR3 protein: CASSVGTNYNEQFF. CDR3 in DNA: TGTGCCAGCAGCGTAGGGACTAACTACAATGAGCAGTTCTTC. The rearrangement uses TRBV9 and TRBJ2-1; weak D call: TRBD2 (6 bases). The CDR3 loop spans 14 amino acids. CDR1 SGDLS and CDR2 YYNGEE come from the germline V gene. V lost 0 bases and J 3 bases, leaving 7 bases between the germline ends.

The chain couples TRBV13 to TRBJ2-7; either TRBD1 or TRBD2 may fit D (5 bases each). The germline V gene has CDR1 PRHDT and CDR2 FYEKMQ (reference sequence). This CDR3 spans 15 amino acids. V lost 1 base and J lost 1, with 11 bases in between. Here the CDR3 DNA reads TGTGCCAGCAGCTTAGTTTCGGGACCATCCTACGAGCAGTACTTC. This translates into CASSLVSGPSYEQYF.

The chain employs TRBV11-2 and TRBJ2-3, with D possibly being TRBD2 (6 bases). The V gene lost 7 bases and the J gene lost 4 bases, with 18 bases spanning the gap. The CDR3 totals 15 residues. The germline gives CDR1 SGHAT, CDR2 FQNNGV. The CDR3 nucleotides are TGTGCCAGCACCCGGGCGGGGATCGGGGCAGATACGCAGTATTTT. It yields the protein CASTRAGIGADTQYF.

CDR3 sequence reads: CSAPGETEAFF. The CDR3 bases are TGCAGTGCCCCGGGGGAGACTGAAGCTTTCTTT. The chain joins TRBV20-1 to TRBJ1-1; possible D gene TRBD1, 5 bases. The CDR3 spans 11 residues. Germline loops: CDR1 DFQATT, CDR2 SNEGSKA (reference sequence). The V end was cut by 6 bases, the J end by 5 bases, with 10 bases between.

V is TRBV9 and J is TRBJ2-3; D may correspond to TRBD1 or TRBD2 (7 bases each). Germline CDR1 reads SGDLS; CDR2 reads YYNGEE. The CDR3 is 18 residues long. With 3 bases removed from V and 0 bases from J, the gap between germline ends came to 20 bases. The CDR3 sequence is CASSDGGTASQSTDTQYF. CDR3 in DNA: TGTGCCAGCAGCGACGGGGGGACAGCCAGTCAAAGCACAGATACGCAGTATTTT.

The genes are TRBV29-1 and TRBJ2-7, with a tentative D call TRBD2 (6 bases). V dropped 5 bases and J dropped 3 bases, with 14 bases sitting between them. The germline CDR1 and CDR2 sequences are SQVTM and ANQGSEA. CDR3 length: 13 residues. The CDR3 sequence: CSVSTSGGYEQYF. CDR3 coding DNA: TGCAGCGTTTCCACCTCCGGGGGCTACGAGCAGTACTTC.

The rearrangement uses TRBV7-6 and TRBJ1-2, with D tentatively TRBD1 (6 bases). Per germline, CDR1 SGHVS and CDR2 FNYEAQ. There are 14 residues in the CDR3. V was trimmed by 1 base and J by 6 bases, leaving 12 bases between them. The CDR3 region is CASSLGGGPDGYTF. DNA of the CDR3: TGTGCCAGCAGCTTAGGGGGGGGGCCGGATGGCTACACCTTC.

The chain combines TRBV5-1 with TRBJ2-7; the D is unclear. Trimming took off 7 bases at V and 2 bases at J, with 16 bases between the two ends. Germline CDR1 SGHRS, CDR2 YFSETQ. The CDR3 runs to 14 residues. This CDR3 reads CASQGTGKAYEQYF. CDR3 nucleotides: TGCGCCAGCCAAGGTACGGGCAAAGCCTACGAGCAGTACTTC.

The chain recombines TRBV23-1 with TRBJ1-1; 8 nucleotides align to TRBD1. TRBV23-1 is given ORF status, its function remaining uncertain. J was trimmed by 0 bases and V by 7 bases; bases with no gene match: 7. This CDR3 spans 15 amino acids. The CDR3 loop reads CASNLTQGVNTEAFF. As DNA, the CDR3 is TGCGCCAGCAACCTCACACAGGGGGTGAACACTGAAGCTTTCTTT.

The chain combines TRBV13 with TRBJ2-5; 9 positions agree with TRBD2. With V trimmed by 5 bases and J by 5 bases, 12 bases remained unmatched. This CDR3 comprises 16 residues. Germline-derived CDR1 and CDR2 are PRHDT and FYEKMQ (reference sequence). The CDR3, as DNA: TGTGCCAGCAGCCAATCCATCGCGGGGGGGCTGGAGACCCAGTACTTC. Its translation is CASSQSIAGGLETQYF.

As regards this clone: A junction end diverges from the germline sequence, so it may reflect a read error. The same CDR3 is also encoded by other DNA sequences in this sample. This chain connects TRBV4-3 to TRBJ2-7, with TRBD1 matching over 8 bases. Germline V gene lookup returns CDR1 LGHNA and CDR2 YSLEER. This CDR3 region has 16 residues. CDR3 region: CASSRLYRGAVYEQYF. As DNA, the CDR3 is TGCGCCAGTAGCCGCCTATACAGGGGGGCCGTATACGAGCAGTACTTC.